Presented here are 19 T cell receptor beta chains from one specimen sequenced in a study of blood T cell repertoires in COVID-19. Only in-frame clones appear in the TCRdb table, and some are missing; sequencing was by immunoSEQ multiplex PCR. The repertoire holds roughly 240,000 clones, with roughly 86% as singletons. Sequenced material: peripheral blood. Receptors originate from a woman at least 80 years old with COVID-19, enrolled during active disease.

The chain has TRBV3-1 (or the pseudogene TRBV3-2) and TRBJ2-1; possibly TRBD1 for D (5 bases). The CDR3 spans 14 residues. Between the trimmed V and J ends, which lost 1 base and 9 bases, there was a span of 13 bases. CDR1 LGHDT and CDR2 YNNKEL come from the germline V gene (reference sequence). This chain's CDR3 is CASSQGTLGGEQFF. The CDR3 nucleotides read TGTGCCAGCAGCCAAGGGACATTAGGCGGTGAGCAGTTCTTC.

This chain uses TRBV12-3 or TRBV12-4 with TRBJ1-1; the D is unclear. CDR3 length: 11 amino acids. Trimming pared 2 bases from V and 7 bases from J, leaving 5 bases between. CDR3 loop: CASSLSFEAFF. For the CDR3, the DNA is TGTGCCAGCAGTTTATCGTTTGAAGCTTTCTTT.

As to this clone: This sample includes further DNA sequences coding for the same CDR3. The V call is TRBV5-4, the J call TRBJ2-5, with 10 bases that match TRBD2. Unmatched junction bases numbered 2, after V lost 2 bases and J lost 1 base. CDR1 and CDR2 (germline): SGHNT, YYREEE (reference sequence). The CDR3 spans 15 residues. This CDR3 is CASSLSGGAQETQYF. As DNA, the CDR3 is TGTGCCAGCAGCTTAAGCGGGGGGGCCCAAGAGACCCAGTACTTC.

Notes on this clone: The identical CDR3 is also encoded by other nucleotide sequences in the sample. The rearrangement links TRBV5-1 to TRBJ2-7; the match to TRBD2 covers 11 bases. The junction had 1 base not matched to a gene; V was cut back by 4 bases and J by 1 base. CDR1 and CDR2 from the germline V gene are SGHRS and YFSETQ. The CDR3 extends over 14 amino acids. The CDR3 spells CASSLAGGSYEQYF. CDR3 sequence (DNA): TGCGCCAGCAGCCTAGCGGGGGGTTCCTACGAGCAGTACTTC.

The CDR3 DNA sequence: TGTGCCAGCTCGCAGGGGATGGGTACTGAAGCTTTCTTT. Translation: CASSQGMGTEAFF. The V call is TRBV18, the J call TRBJ1-1, with D tentatively TRBD1 (6 bases). Trimming took 6 bases from V and 5 from J, leaving 13 bases between them. The germline gives CDR1 KGHSH, CDR2 LQKENI. The CDR3 is made up of 13 amino acids.

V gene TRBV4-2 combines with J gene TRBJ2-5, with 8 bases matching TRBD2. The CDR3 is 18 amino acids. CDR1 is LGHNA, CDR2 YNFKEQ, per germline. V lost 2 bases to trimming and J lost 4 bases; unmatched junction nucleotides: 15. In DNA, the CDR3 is TGTGCCAGCAGCCAACGTGACTCACGGGGGGGCCTATTAGAGACCCAGTACTTC. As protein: CASSQRDSRGGLLETQYF.

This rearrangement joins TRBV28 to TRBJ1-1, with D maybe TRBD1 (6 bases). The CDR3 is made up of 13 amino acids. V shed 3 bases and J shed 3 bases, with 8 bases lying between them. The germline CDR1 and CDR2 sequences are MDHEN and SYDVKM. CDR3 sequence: CASSFNRDTEAFF. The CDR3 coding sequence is TGTGCCAGCAGTTTTAACAGGGACACTGAAGCTTTCTTT.

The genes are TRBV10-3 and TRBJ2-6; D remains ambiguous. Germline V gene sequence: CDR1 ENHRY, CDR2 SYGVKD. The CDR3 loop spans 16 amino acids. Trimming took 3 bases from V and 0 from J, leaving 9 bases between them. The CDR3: CAISDALSSGANVLTF. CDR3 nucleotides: TGTGCCATCAGTGACGCACTGAGCTCTGGGGCCAACGTCCTGACTTTC.

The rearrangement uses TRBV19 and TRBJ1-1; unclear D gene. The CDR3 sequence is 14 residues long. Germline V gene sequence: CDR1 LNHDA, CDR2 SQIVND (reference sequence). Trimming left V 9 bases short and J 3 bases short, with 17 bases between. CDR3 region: CASVTLTGYTEAFF. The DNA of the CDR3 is TGTGCCAGCGTGACTCTTACGGGATACACTGAAGCTTTCTTT.

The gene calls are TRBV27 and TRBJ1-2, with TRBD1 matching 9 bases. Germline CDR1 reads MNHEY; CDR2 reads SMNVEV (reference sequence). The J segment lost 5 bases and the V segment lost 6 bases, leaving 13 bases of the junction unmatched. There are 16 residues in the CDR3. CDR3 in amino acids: CASSRDLPGQGYGYTF. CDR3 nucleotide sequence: TGTGCCAGCAGCCGAGACCTTCCGGGACAGGGATATGGCTACACCTTC.

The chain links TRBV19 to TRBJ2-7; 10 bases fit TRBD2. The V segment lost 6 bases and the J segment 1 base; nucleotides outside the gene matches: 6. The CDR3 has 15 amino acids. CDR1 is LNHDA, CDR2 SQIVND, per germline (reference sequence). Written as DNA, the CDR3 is TGTGCCAGTAGCGACAAGCGGGGGGGGTCCTACGAGCAGTACTTC. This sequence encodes CASSDKRGGSYEQYF.

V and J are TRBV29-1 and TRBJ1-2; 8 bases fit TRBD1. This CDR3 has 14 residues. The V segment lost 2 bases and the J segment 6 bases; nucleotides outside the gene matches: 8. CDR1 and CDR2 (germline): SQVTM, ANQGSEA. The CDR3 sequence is CSVESPLTGDGYTF. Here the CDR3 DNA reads TGCAGCGTTGAATCTCCTTTGACAGGGGATGGCTACACCTTC.

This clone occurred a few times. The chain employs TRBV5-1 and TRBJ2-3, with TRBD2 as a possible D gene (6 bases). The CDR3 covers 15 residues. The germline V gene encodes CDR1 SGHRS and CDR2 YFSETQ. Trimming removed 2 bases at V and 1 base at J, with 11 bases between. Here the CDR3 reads CASSFGGIGTDTQYF. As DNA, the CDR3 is TGCGCCAGCAGCTTCGGGGGTATTGGCACAGATACGCAGTATTTT.

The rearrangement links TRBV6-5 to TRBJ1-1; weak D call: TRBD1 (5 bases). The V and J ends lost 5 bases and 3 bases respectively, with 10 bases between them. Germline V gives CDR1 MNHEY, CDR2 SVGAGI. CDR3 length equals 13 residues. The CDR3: CASSRTGYTEAFF. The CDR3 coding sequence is TGTGCCAGCAGTCGTACAGGCTACACTGAAGCTTTCTTT.

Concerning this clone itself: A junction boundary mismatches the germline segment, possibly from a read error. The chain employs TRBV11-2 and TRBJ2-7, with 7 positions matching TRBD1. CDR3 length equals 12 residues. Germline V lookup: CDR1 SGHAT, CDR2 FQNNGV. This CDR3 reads CASSYGDRAVHF. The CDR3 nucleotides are TGTGCCAGCAGCTACGGAGACAGGGCTGTTCACTTC. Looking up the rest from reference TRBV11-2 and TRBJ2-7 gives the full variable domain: EAGVAQSPRYKIIEKRQSVAFWCNPISGHATLYWYQQILGQGPKLLIQFQNNGVVDDSQLPKDRFSAERLKGVDSTLKIQPAKLEDSAVYLCASSYGDRAVHFGPGTRLTVT.

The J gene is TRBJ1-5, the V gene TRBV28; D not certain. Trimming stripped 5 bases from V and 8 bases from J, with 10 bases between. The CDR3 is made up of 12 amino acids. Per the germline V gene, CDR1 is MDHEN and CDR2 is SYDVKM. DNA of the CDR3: TGTGCCAGCAGTACCCCACTTGAGCCCCAGCATTTT. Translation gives CASSTPLEPQHF.

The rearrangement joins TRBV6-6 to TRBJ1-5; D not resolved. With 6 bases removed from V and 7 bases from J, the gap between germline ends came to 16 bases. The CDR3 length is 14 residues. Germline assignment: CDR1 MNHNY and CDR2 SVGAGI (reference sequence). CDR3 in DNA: TGTGCCAGCAGCAATATTGAGGGAGCCCAGCCCCAGCATTTT. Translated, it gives CASSNIEGAQPQHF.

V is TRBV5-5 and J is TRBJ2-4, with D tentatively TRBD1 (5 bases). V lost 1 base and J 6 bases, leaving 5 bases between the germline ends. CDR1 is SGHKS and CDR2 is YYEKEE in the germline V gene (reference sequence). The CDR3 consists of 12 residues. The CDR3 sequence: CASSLQGNIQYF. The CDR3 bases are TGTGCCAGCAGCTTGCAGGGAAACATTCAGTACTTC.

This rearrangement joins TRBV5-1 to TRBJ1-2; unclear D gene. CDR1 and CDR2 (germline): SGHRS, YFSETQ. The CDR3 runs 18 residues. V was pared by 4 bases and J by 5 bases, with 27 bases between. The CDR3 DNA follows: TGCGCCAGCAGCCCGGAGGGATTGAACAGAGGAGGCGTTTATGGCTACACCTTC. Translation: CASSPEGLNRGGVYGYTF.